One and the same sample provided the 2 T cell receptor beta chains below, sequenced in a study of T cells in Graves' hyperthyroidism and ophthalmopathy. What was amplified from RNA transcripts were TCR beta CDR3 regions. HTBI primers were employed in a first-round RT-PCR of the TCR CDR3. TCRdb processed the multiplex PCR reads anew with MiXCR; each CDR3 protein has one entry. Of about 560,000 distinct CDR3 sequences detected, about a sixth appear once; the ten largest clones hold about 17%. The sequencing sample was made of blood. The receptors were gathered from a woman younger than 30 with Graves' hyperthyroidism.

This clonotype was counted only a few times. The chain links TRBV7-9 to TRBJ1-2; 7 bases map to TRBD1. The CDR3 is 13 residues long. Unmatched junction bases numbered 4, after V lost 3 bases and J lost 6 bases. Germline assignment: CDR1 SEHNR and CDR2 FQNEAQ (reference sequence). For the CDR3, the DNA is TGTGCCAGCAGCTTGGGACAGTTGGATGGCTACACCTTC. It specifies CASSLGQLDGYTF.

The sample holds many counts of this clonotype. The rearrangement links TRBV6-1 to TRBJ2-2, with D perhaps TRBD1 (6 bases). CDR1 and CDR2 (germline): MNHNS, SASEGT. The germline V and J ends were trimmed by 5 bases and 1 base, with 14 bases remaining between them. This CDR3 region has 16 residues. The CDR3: CASSYQDSENTGELFF. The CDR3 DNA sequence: TGTGCCAGCAGTTATCAGGACAGCGAGAACACCGGGGAGCTGTTTTTT.